The rows below give T cell receptor beta chains drawn from one sample of a study of T-cell reconstitution after alpha-beta-depleted transplantation in children. TCRdb recomputed calls from the PCR reads with MiXCR, one row per CDR3 protein. The sample lists some 840,000 distinct CDR3 sequences, about 16% occurring once. Sequencing was performed on PBMCs, mostly from graft donor cells, taken 360 days after TCRalphabeta/CD19-depleted stem cell transplant. These receptors were taken from a male patient younger than 18 who had a stem cell transplant for acute lymphoblastic leukemia, so the T cells may come from the graft donor. The CDR3 runs from the conserved cysteine through the conserved F or W. Fields, in order: V gene, D gene, clone size, J gene, CDR3 DNA, CDR3 protein. The D gene is left open where the match is weak. The size entry is marked missing in some rows and otherwise reads once, few, many or a size class.

TRBV6-1	TRBD2	few	TRBJ2-3	TGTGCCAGCAGTGAATGGGGCGGGAGGCCCTTCCGCACAGATACGCAGTATTTT	CASSEWGGRPFRTDTQYF
TRBV3-1	TRBD2	few	TRBJ2-1	TGTGCCAGCACCCACCTAGCGGGAGTCCCCTACAATGAGCAGTTCTTC	CASTHLAGVPYNEQFF
TRBV12-3/TRBV12-4	TRBD1	few	TRBJ2-7	TGTGCCAGCAGTTGGACAGGTAACTCCTACGAGCAGTACTTC	CASSWTGNSYEQYF
TRBV7-9	NA	NA	TRBJ1-1	TGTGCCAGCAGCTTAGCGTGGAGGCCGAACACTGAAGCTTTCTTT	CASSLAWRPNTEAFF
TRBV30	NA	NA	TRBJ1-1	TGTGCCTGGACCTTGGGGGTGATGAACACTGAAGCTTTCTTT	CAWTLGVMNTEAFF
TRBV12-3/TRBV12-4	NA	NA	TRBJ2-5	TGTGCCAGCAGTTCTGAGGTCTTTGAGACCCAGTACTTC	CASSSEVFETQYF
TRBV5-1	TRBD2	many	TRBJ2-7	TGCGCCAGCAGAGTAGCGGGAGGCCCATCCTACGAGCAGTACTTC	CASRVAGGPSYEQYF
TRBV2	TRBD2	NA	TRBJ2-1	TGTGCCAGCAGTACCGGGACTAGGGCCTATAGCTCCTACAATGAGCAGTTCTTC	CASSTGTRAYSSYNEQFF
TRBV7-9	TRBD1	few	TRBJ1-1	TGTGCCAGCAGCTTGTCCGGACAGGTTTACACTGAAGCTTTCTTT	CASSLSGQVYTEAFF
TRBV5-1	NA	NA	TRBJ2-7	TGCGCCAGCAGCTCTCCACCCGGGGCATACGAGCAGTACTTC	CASSSPPGAYEQYF
TRBV7-9	NA	few	TRBJ1-2	TGTGCCAGCAGCTTAGCACGCGGGGACTATGGCTACACCTTC	CASSLARGDYGYTF
TRBV25-1	NA	NA	TRBJ1-4	TGTGCCAGCAAAGGGCCACACACTAATGAAAAACTGTTTTTT	CASKGPHTNEKLFF
TRBV6-1	NA	few	TRBJ2-3	TGTGCCAGCAGTGAGTGGACAGATACGCAGTATTTT	CASSEWTDTQYF
TRBV6-1	NA	few	TRBJ2-2	TGTGCCAGCAGTGAATATGGGGGGCATACCGGGGAGCTGTTTTTT	CASSEYGGHTGELFF
TRBV3-1	TRBD1	many	TRBJ2-2	TGTGCCAGCAGCCCCAGAGAGGGGGCCTGGACCGGGGAGCTGTTTTTT	CASSPREGAWTGELFF
TRBV29-1	TRBD2	few	TRBJ2-7	TGCAGCGTTGCGGGACTAGCCTACGAGCAGTACTTC	CSVAGLAYEQYF
TRBV19	NA	few	TRBJ2-3	TGTGCCAGTAGTATGAGGGGACATCTCACAGATACGCAGTATTTT	CASSMRGHLTDTQYF
TRBV9	NA	many	TRBJ2-1	TGTGCCAGCAGCGTAGGGGCTAGCAGGAGCCTCTACAATGAGCAGTTCTTC	CASSVGASRSLYNEQFF
TRBV20-1	NA	few	TRBJ2-7	TGCAGTGCTAGTCACCGGGGTATCGAAGCCTACGAGCAGTACTTC	CSASHRGIEAYEQYF
TRBV29-1	TRBD2	NA	TRBJ2-7	TGCAGCGTTGAGGGAATTCTAGCGGGGTCCCACCACGAGCAGTACTTC	CSVEGILAGSHHEQYF
TRBV6-1	NA	NA	TRBJ2-7	TGTGCCAGCACCGAGACAGTAGGCAACGAGCAGTACTTC	CASTETVGNEQYF
TRBV5-1	TRBD2	NA	TRBJ2-1	TGCGCCAGCAGCTTGGCGGTGACTAGCGGGAGCCGCGAGCAGTTCTTC	CASSLAVTSGSREQFF
TRBV5-1	TRBD2	NA	TRBJ2-1	TGCGCCAGCAGCCGGGCGGGGGGTACCTACAATGAGCAGTTCTTC	CASSRAGGTYNEQFF
TRBV29-1	NA	NA	TRBJ2-7	TGCAGCGTTGAAAATTGGAGGGCCGAAGGGTACGAGCAGTACTTC	CSVENWRAEGYEQYF
TRBV29-1	TRBD1	many	TRBJ2-1	TGCAGCGTGAGGGGGGACAGGGCAAGTGAGCAGTTCTTC	CSVRGDRASEQFF
TRBV5-6	NA	many	TRBJ2-1	TGTGCCAGCAGCTTTATTTGGGGCCTCTACAATGAGCAGTTCTTC	CASSFIWGLYNEQFF
TRBV5-1	NA	few	TRBJ2-3	TGCGCCAGCAGTTTCTTACAGGGTAGGAGAGATACGCAGTATTTT	CASSFLQGRRDTQYF
TRBV5-1	TRBD1	NA	TRBJ2-3	TGCGCCAGCAGCTTTCCAGGCAGGGGGCCAGATACGCAGTATTTT	CASSFPGRGPDTQYF
TRBV7-3	TRBD1	few	TRBJ2-3	TGTGCCAGCAGTAGACAGGGGAGGACAGATACGCAGTATTTT	CASSRQGRTDTQYF
TRBV7-3	NA	few	TRBJ2-7	TGTGCCAGCAGCGGATACAGGGTGGACGAGCAGTACTTC	CASSGYRVDEQYF
TRBV19	NA	NA	TRBJ2-5	TGTGCCAGTAGTATGCGGAGACTAATCCCGGAGACCCAGTACTTC	CASSMRRLIPETQYF
TRBV28	NA	many	TRBJ2-5	TGTGCCAGCAGTTTAGCGGGACAGCCTCAAGAGACCCAGTACTTC	CASSLAGQPQETQYF
TRBV12-3/TRBV12-4	NA	NA	TRBJ2-7	TGTGCCAGCAGTTCCCTAACATCGTCCGAGCAGTACTTC	CASSSLTSSEQYF
TRBV7-3	NA	NA	TRBJ2-7	TGTGCCAGCAGCCGCCCGGGGTTCGAGCAGTACTTC	CASSRPGFEQYF
TRBV20-1	TRBD2	few	TRBJ2-7	TGCAGTGCTAGAGACCTAGCGGGGGTGACAACTTACGAGCAGTACTTC	CSARDLAGVTTYEQYF
TRBV20-1	NA	NA	TRBJ1-4	TGCAGTGCTAGTCGCGAAAAACTGTTTTTT	CSASREKLFF